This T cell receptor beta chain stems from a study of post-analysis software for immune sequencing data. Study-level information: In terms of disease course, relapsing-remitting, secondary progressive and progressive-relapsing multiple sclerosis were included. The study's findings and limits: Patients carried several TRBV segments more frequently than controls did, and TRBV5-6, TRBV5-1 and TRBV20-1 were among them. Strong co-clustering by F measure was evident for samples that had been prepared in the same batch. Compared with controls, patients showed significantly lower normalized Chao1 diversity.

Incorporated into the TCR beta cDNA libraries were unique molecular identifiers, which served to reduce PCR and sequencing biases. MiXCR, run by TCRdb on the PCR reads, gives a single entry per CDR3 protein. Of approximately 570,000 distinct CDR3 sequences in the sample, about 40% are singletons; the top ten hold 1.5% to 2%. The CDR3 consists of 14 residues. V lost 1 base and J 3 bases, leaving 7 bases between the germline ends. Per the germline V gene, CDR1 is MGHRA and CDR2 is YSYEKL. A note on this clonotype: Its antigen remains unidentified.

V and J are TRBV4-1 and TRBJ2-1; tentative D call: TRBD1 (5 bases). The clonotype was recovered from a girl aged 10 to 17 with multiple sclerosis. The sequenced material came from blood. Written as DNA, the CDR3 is TGCGCCAGCAGCCAAGTACAGGACTACAATGAGCAGTTCTTC. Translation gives CASSQVQDYNEQFF.